One sample yielded the 28 T cell receptor beta chains listed below, sequenced in a study of blood T cell repertoires in COVID-19. Libraries were prepared by immunoSEQ multiplex PCR; TCRdb keeps only in-frame clonotypes and omits some of them. The sample lists more than 150,000 clones; roughly 79% were seen once. Sequenced input: peripheral blood. Every receptor here comes from a woman older than 75 with COVID-19, enrolled during active disease.

The chain links TRBV15 to TRBJ2-7, with 7 bases fitting TRBD2. This CDR3 comprises 13 residues. The trim removed 0 bases at V and 6 bases at J, leaving 2 bases unmatched. Germline CDR1 is LNHNV and CDR2 is YYDKDF (reference sequence). DNA of the CDR3: TGTGCCACCAGCAGAGATTGGGAGGGCGAGCAGTACTTC. Its translation: CATSRDWEGEQYF.

The chain couples TRBV7-9 to TRBJ2-2; a possible D gene is TRBD1 (7 bases). The V end was cut by 1 base, the J end by 5 bases, with 14 bases between. Germline V lookup: CDR1 SEHNR, CDR2 FQNEAQ (reference sequence). The CDR3 covers 16 residues. The CDR3 is CASSLGRGLNTGELFF. The CDR3, as DNA: TGTGCCAGCAGCTTAGGGAGGGGGCTGAATACCGGGGAGCTGTTTTTT. The variable domain in full, completed from reference TRBV7-9 and TRBJ2-2, reads DTGVSQNPRHKITKRGQNVTFRCDPISEHNRLYWYRQTLGQGPEFLTYFQNEAQLEKSRLLSDRFSAERPKGSFSTLEIQRTEQGDSAMYLCASSLGRGLNTGELFFGEGSRLTVL.

The rearrangement joins TRBV6-5 to TRBJ1-2, with 10 positions matching TRBD1. Trimming removed 4 bases from V and 6 bases from J; junction bases left unmatched: 2. This CDR3 has 13 amino acids. From germline, CDR1 is MNHEY and CDR2 SVGAGI. The CDR3: CASSWDRGNGYTF. The CDR3 coding sequence is TGTGCCAGCAGTTGGGACAGGGGAAATGGCTACACCTTC.

J is TRBJ1-2 and V is TRBV28; a weak D match, TRBD1 (6 bases). CDR3 size: 13 residues. Trimming removed 4 bases from V and 10 bases from J, with 16 bases in between. Germline V gives CDR1 MDHEN, CDR2 SYDVKM. CDR3 nucleotide sequence: TGTGCCAGCAGTTACCACATAGGGGGTGCCTACACCTTC. It encodes CASSYHIGGAYTF.

The chain couples TRBV4-3 to TRBJ1-2; 8 bases map to TRBD1. Germline CDR1 and CDR2: LGHNA and YSLEER. The CDR3 is 17 amino acids. The J segment lost 4 bases and the V segment lost 0 bases, leaving 10 bases of the junction unmatched. The CDR3 loop reads CASSQDQRTGGIYGYTF. CDR3 coding DNA: TGCGCCAGCAGCCAAGATCAGCGAACAGGGGGGATCTATGGCTACACCTTC.

The chain recombines TRBV5-1 with TRBJ2-3, with TRBD2 as a possible D gene (5 bases). Trimming took off 2 bases at V and 4 bases at J, with 17 bases between the two ends. There are 16 residues in the CDR3. Per germline, CDR1 SGHRS and CDR2 YFSETQ. In DNA form, the CDR3 reads TGCGCCAGCAGCTTTCGAAGTGGGAGAGTTTCAGATACGCAGTATTTT. This sequence encodes CASSFRSGRVSDTQYF.

V usage is TRBV11-2 and J usage is TRBJ2-1; 10 nucleotides line up with TRBD1. The CDR3 extends over 15 amino acids. Germline CDR1 is SGHAT and CDR2 is FQNNGV. Trimming removed 5 bases from V and 7 bases from J; junction bases left unmatched: 8. The CDR3 spells CASSASGQGWNEQFF. The CDR3 DNA reads TGTGCCAGCAGCGCATCGGGACAGGGGTGGAATGAGCAGTTCTTC.

The chain couples TRBV6-2 or TRBV6-3 to TRBJ1-2; tentatively, D is TRBD1 (6 bases). The V gene's germline CDR1 is MNHEY and CDR2 SVGEGT. V was cut by 5 bases and J by 4 bases, with 11 bases left in between. The CDR3 totals 13 residues. In nucleotides, the CDR3 is TGTGCCAGCAGTGCCGGACAGAGCTATGGCTACACCTTC. Residues: CASSAGQSYGYTF.

Details on this clone: Within the sample, other DNA sequences also encode this same CDR3. The J gene is TRBJ2-1, the V gene TRBV19, with D unresolved. Trimming pared 2 bases from V and 0 bases from J, leaving 8 bases between. The CDR3 runs 15 residues. Germline CDR1 is LNHDA and CDR2 is SQIVND (reference sequence). CDR3 DNA: TGTGCCAGTAGTATACAGGATAGCTCCTACAATGAGCAGTTCTTC. As protein: CASSIQDSSYNEQFF.

The chain employs TRBV5-4 and TRBJ2-3; D is unresolved. V lost 1 base to trimming and J lost 1 base, with 7 bases between them. The CDR3 consists of 14 residues. Germline V gene lookup returns CDR1 SGHNT and CDR2 YYREEE (reference sequence). Here the CDR3 reads CASSLNSRTDTQYF. DNA for the CDR3: TGTGCCAGCAGCTTGAACAGCCGCACAGATACGCAGTATTTT.

The J gene is TRBJ1-2, the V gene TRBV4-1; weak D call: TRBD1 (5 bases). V was pared by 4 bases and J by 6 bases, with 18 bases between. The germline V gene encodes CDR1 MGHRA and CDR2 YSYEKL. The CDR3 loop spans 15 amino acids. This CDR3 is CASSPVGGGADGYTF. The CDR3 DNA is TGCGCCAGCAGCCCTGTCGGGGGAGGAGCGGATGGCTACACCTTC.

The J gene is TRBJ2-5, the V gene TRBV19; 8 bases line up with TRBD2. Losses at the gene ends were 8 bases for V and 7 bases for J; bases not matched to a gene: 12. Germline assignment: CDR1 LNHDA and CDR2 SQIVND (reference sequence). The CDR3 runs 14 residues. CDR3 nucleotides: TGTGCCAGTGGCCCAAGGATCGGGGGGGCGACCCAGTACTTC. Amino acids: CASGPRIGGATQYF.

V gene TRBV11-2 combines with J gene TRBJ1-6, with D maybe TRBD1 (5 bases). Germline CDR1 is SGHAT and CDR2 is FQNNGV. The CDR3 is made up of 16 amino acids. Trimming removed 4 bases from V and 7 bases from J, with 17 bases in between. CDR3 DNA sequence: TGTGCCAGCAGCTGGCGGCCCAGGGACTCGAATTCACCCCTCCACTTT. The encoded protein is CASSWRPRDSNSPLHF.

For the CDR3, the DNA is TGTGCCAGTAGTGTAACAGGGGCCCTCGGTAACGAGCAGTACTTC. This codes for CASSVTGALGNEQYF. The chain combines TRBV19 with TRBJ2-7; 7 bases map to TRBD1. CDR3 size: 15 residues. CDR1 is LNHDA, CDR2 SQIVND, per germline (reference sequence). V lost 5 bases and J lost 5; bases outside the gene matches: 12.

V gene TRBV7-2 combines with J gene TRBJ1-1; D is ambiguous. Deletions cut 1 base from V and 4 bases from J, with 10 bases between. Germline V gives CDR1 SGHTA, CDR2 FQGNSA. The CDR3 covers 14 residues. As DNA, the CDR3 is TGTGCCAGCAGCTTAGTTCCGGGTTCCACTGAAGCTTTCTTT. The encoded protein is CASSLVPGSTEAFF.

This clone was detected only a few times. The rearrangement links TRBV6-6 to TRBJ1-2; 12 positions match TRBD1. The CDR3 contains 13 residues. Unmatched junction bases numbered 5, after V lost 8 bases and J lost 7 bases. Germline values: CDR1 MNHNY, CDR2 SVGAGI (reference sequence). The CDR3 sequence: CASVGQGASGYTF. CDR3 in DNA: TGTGCCAGCGTGGGACAGGGGGCAAGTGGCTACACCTTC.

J is TRBJ2-5 and V is TRBV5-1; TRBD2 matches 8 bases. Trimming took 5 bases from V and 5 from J; bases not matched to a gene: 8. Germline loops: CDR1 SGHRS, CDR2 YFSETQ. The CDR3 extends over 14 amino acids. CDR3 in DNA: TGCGCCAGCAGTTCAGCGGGAGAAGGGGAGACCCAGTACTTC. Translation gives CASSSAGEGETQYF.

In nucleotides, the CDR3 is TGTGCCACCAGCAGAGGGGGGGATTCAGTGGGTGGCTACACCTTC. Its protein is CATSRGGDSVGGYTF. The chain combines TRBV15 with TRBJ1-2; D might be TRBD1 (5 bases). This CDR3 region has 15 residues. Germline V lookup: CDR1 LNHNV, CDR2 YYDKDF (reference sequence). V was clipped by 1 base and J by 7 bases, with 16 bases between them.

The V and J genes are TRBV9 and TRBJ2-6; TRBD1 is a possible D gene (6 bases). Trimming took off 2 bases at V and 1 base at J, with 19 bases between the two ends. The CDR3 consists of 19 residues. Germline V gene lookup returns CDR1 SGDLS and CDR2 YYNGEE. The CDR3 DNA sequence: TGTGCCAGCAGCGTCTGTCTACAGGGTATCGAGTCTGGGGCCAACGTCCTGACTTTC. As protein: CASSVCLQGIESGANVLTF.

The chain couples TRBV7-9 to TRBJ2-3; TRBD2 is a possible D gene (5 bases). Germline values: CDR1 SEHNR, CDR2 FQNEAQ (reference sequence). V was trimmed by 6 bases and J by 2 bases, leaving 15 bases between them. The CDR3 spans 15 residues. CDR3: CASRPSGLLTDTQYF. The DNA of the CDR3 is TGTGCCAGCAGACCTTCTGGACTTCTCACAGATACGCAGTATTTT.

The rearrangement links TRBV20-1 to TRBJ1-4; D gene unclear. The CDR3 totals 11 residues. The V gene lost 4 bases and the J gene lost 5 bases, with 5 bases spanning the gap. Germline loops: CDR1 DFQATT, CDR2 SNEGSKA (reference sequence). CDR3 coding DNA: TGCAGTGCTACGAGCAATGAAAAACTGTTTTTT. It translates to CSATSNEKLFF.

This chain joins TRBV2 and TRBJ1-2, with D uncertain. V lost 6 bases to trimming and J lost 3 bases, with 8 bases between them. Looked up from germline, CDR1 is SNHLY and CDR2 is FYNNEI. The CDR3 spans 12 residues. CDR3 DNA sequence: TGTGCCAGCAGGGAGGACGACTATGGCTACACCTTC. Translating gives CASREDDYGYTF.

The chain links TRBV30 to TRBJ1-1; D remains unclear. Germline lookup yields CDR1 GTSNPN and CDR2 SVGIG (reference sequence). The length of the CDR3 is 14 residues. V was pared by 0 bases and J by 5 bases, with 13 bases between. The CDR3 sequence is CAWSVLVARTEAFF. The CDR3 DNA is TGTGCCTGGAGTGTTTTAGTCGCCCGGACTGAAGCTTTCTTT.

This chain joins TRBV4-1 and TRBJ1-4; 8 nucleotides line up with TRBD1. This CDR3 has 16 amino acids. Trimming cost V 2 bases and J 4 bases; bases outside gene matches: 6. Germline loops: CDR1 MGHRA, CDR2 YSYEKL. CDR3 in DNA: TGCGCCAGCAGCCAATGGGGGACAGGAGGTAATGAAAAACTGTTTTTT. Amino acid sequence: CASSQWGTGGNEKLFF.

This clone appeared a few times. The rearrangement links TRBV29-1 to TRBJ2-7, with a possible D match to TRBD2 (5 bases). This CDR3 spans 11 amino acids. Trimming cost V 6 bases and J 6 bases, with 12 bases left between them. Germline V gene sequence: CDR1 SQVTM, CDR2 ANQGSEA. Here the CDR3 reads CSVTGIGEQYF. CDR3 nucleotides: TGCAGCGTCACCGGGATAGGCGAGCAGTACTTC.

The CDR3 sequence is CASSQAAGLDTEAFF. The CDR3 DNA is TGCGCCAGCAGCCAAGCTGCAGGGCTGGACACTGAAGCTTTCTTT. V gene TRBV4-3 combines with J gene TRBJ1-1; a possible D gene is TRBD1 (5 bases). V lost 1 base and J lost 3, with 12 bases in between. The CDR3 spans 15 residues. CDR1 and CDR2 (germline): LGHNA, YSLEER.

This CDR3 is CASSDRDRGTEAFF. CDR3 in DNA: TGTGCCAGTAGTGACAGGGACAGGGGCACTGAAGCTTTCTTT. The V call is TRBV19, the J call TRBJ1-1; 10 nucleotides match TRBD1. The CDR3 has 14 amino acids. Germline CDR1 LNHDA, CDR2 SQIVND (reference sequence). V gave up 5 bases and J gave up 4 bases; unmatched junction bases: 4. The whole variable domain, remainder taken from reference TRBV19 and TRBJ1-1, is DGGITQSPKYLFRKEGQNVTLSCEQNLNHDAMYWYRQDPGQGLRLIYYSQIVNDFQKGDIAEGYSVSREKKESFPLTVTSAQKNPTAFYLCASSDRDRGTEAFFGQGTRLTVV.

The J gene is TRBJ2-1, the V gene TRBV10-3, with a weak D call TRBD1 (5 bases). Trimming cost V 0 bases and J 2 bases, with 8 bases left between them. The CDR3 runs to 15 residues. The germline V gene has CDR1 ENHRY and CDR2 SYGVKD. As DNA, the CDR3 is TGTGCCATCAGTGAGTCCGGCAGGGCCTACAATGAGCAGTTCTTC. Protein: CAISESGRAYNEQFF.